The 11 T cell receptor beta chains in this list originate from one sample, sequenced in a study of cytomegalovirus exposure and HLA in healthy donors. 13 Jbeta primers and 60 Vbeta primers were used for the PCR. Sequencing used immunoSEQ multiplex PCR; TCRdb keeps in-frame clones, though not all of them. Seen here are under 150,000 clones, 65% to 85% observed once, and the top ten hold around 1.5%. Sequencing was carried out using PBMCs. The source of these receptors is a woman aged 18-30 years in good health and CMV-seronegative.

The chain couples TRBV20-1 to TRBJ2-7; D is ambiguous. The germline gives CDR1 DFQATT, CDR2 SNEGSKA (reference sequence). V lost 6 bases and J lost 3, with 9 bases in between. The CDR3 loop spans 11 amino acids. CDR3 protein: CSAPSGYEQYF. CDR3 DNA: TGCAGTGCCCCCTCGGGCTACGAGCAGTACTTC.

This clone came up a few times. The chain is built from TRBV6-5 and TRBJ2-1; maybe TRBD1 (6 bases). The V gene lost 0 bases and the J gene lost 8 bases, with 8 bases spanning the gap. Germline values: CDR1 MNHEY, CDR2 SVGAGI. This CDR3 comprises 13 residues. The CDR3: CASSYSNRDEQFF. In DNA form, the CDR3 reads TGTGCCAGCAGTTACTCGAACAGGGATGAGCAGTTCTTC.

The chain recombines TRBV7-8 with TRBJ2-1; D gene ambiguous. The germline CDR1 and CDR2 sequences are SGHVS and FQNEAQ. Between the trimmed V and J ends, which lost 5 bases and 5 bases, there was a span of 7 bases. This CDR3 comprises 12 residues. CDR3 in DNA: TGTGCCAGCAGCCCCTATGACAATGAGCAGTTCTTC. It encodes CASSPYDNEQFF.

V gene TRBV7-9 combines with J gene TRBJ1-3, with no clear D. The germline V gene encodes CDR1 SEHNR and CDR2 FQNEAQ (reference sequence). This CDR3 is 18 amino acids long. V lost 5 bases and J 0 bases, leaving 20 bases between the germline ends. This CDR3 is CASSPYLKSGSSGNTIYF. The CDR3 bases are TGTGCCAGCAGCCCCTACCTGAAGAGCGGGAGCTCTGGAAACACCATATATTTT.

As regards this clone: Relative to the germline gene, one junction end is altered; a read error may explain this. The chain combines TRBV5-4 with TRBJ2-7; the match to TRBD2 covers 8 bases. CDR1 and CDR2 (germline): SGHNT, YYREEE (reference sequence). The CDR3 spans 15 residues. This CDR3 reads CASSLKGLGTYGQYF. The CDR3 region has the DNA TGTGCCAGCAGCTTGAAGGGACTAGGCACCTACGGGCAGTACTTC.

This clone was counted a single time. This chain joins TRBV7-9 and TRBJ2-5; TRBD2 matches at 12 bases. The V and J ends lost 0 bases and 7 bases, in that order; junction bases with no gene match: 6. This CDR3 contains 16 residues. The V gene's germline CDR1 is SEHNR and CDR2 FQNEAQ (reference sequence). CDR3 region: CASSLALAGGPGTQYF. The CDR3 DNA reads TGTGCCAGCAGCTTAGCCCTAGCGGGAGGGCCAGGGACCCAGTACTTC.

In the case of this clone: A read error may produce the germline difference seen at one junction end. The chain joins TRBV6-1 to TRBJ2-7, with D maybe TRBD2 (5 bases). CDR1 and CDR2 from the germline V gene are MNHNS and SASEGT. The CDR3 totals 11 residues. The CDR3 here is CASSESGAPNF. The CDR3 DNA follows: TGTGCCAGCAGTGAGAGCGGAGCCCCAAACTTC.

The sample holds a few counts of this clone. The CDR3 loop is CASSVGQTNQPQHF. The CDR3 DNA reads as TGTGCCAGCAGCGTGGGACAGACCAATCAGCCCCAGCATTTT. The chain has TRBV9 and TRBJ1-5, with 7 positions matching TRBD1. Per the germline V gene, CDR1 is SGDLS and CDR2 is YYNGEE. The CDR3 loop spans 14 amino acids. J gave up 3 bases and V 2 bases, and 2 bases lay outside the gene matches.

The J gene is TRBJ2-7, the V gene TRBV9; possible D gene TRBD2, 6 bases. There are 16 residues in the CDR3. The germline V gene encodes CDR1 SGDLS and CDR2 YYNGEE. Trimming shortened V by 2 bases and J by 0 bases, and 15 bases separated the two germline ends. The DNA for the CDR3 is TGTGCCAGCAGCGTGGGTCTAGCGATGAGCTCCTACGAGCAGTACTTC. It encodes CASSVGLAMSSYEQYF.

The table lists this clone with a few counts. The V and J genes are TRBV18 and TRBJ1-4; 7 bases line up with TRBD1. The V gene end was trimmed by 1 base and the J gene end by 7 bases; junction bases not matched to a gene: 6. The length of the CDR3 is 15 residues. Germline CDR1 is KGHSH and CDR2 is LQKENI. Here the CDR3 DNA reads TGTGCCAGCTCACCACGTGAGGGGGCGGGTGAAAAACTGTTTTTT. It is translated as CASSPREGAGEKLFF.

The chain is built from TRBV7-2 and TRBJ2-1, with 8 bases that match TRBD1. V shed 6 bases and J 7 bases; nucleotides not matched to a gene: 14. The germline CDR1 and CDR2 sequences are SGHTA and FQGNSA. This CDR3 contains 16 residues. CDR3 in amino acids: CASSSFTGGRGNEQFF. The CDR3 DNA follows: TGTGCCAGCAGTTCCTTCACAGGGGGTCGTGGGAATGAGCAGTTCTTC. Variable domain in full (rest from reference TRBV7-2 and TRBJ2-1): GAGVSQSPSNKVTEKGKDVELRCDPISGHTALYWYRQSLGQGLEFLIYFQGNSAPDKSGLPSDRFSAERTGGSVSTLTIQRTQQEDSAVYLCASSSFTGGRGNEQFFGPGTRLTVL.